This TCR beta chain was observed in a study of blood T cell repertoires in COVID-19. Overall study: Some COVID-19 samples were acute and others convalescent; all came from the United States, Italy and Spain. In each case, the material was cDNA or gDNA derived from T cells, B-cell-depleted T cells, or PBMCs.

Study processing details: Estimation of nucleated cell counts relied on the amplification of reference gene primers. Sequencing was performed with immunoSEQ multiplex PCR; in TCRdb, only in-frame clones are kept and a portion is missing. V, J and clone size reflect that table, while D and trimming were determined from the DNA. The sample holds fewer than 250,000 clones, more than 70% seen once. Germline CDR1 and CDR2: SGHRS and YFSETQ. The CDR3 runs to 18 residues. The V gene end was trimmed by 2 bases and the J gene end by 2 bases; junction bases not matched to a gene: 5. Individuals aged about 18 to 90 years were recruited from about two dozen US areas.

Sequenced: PBMCs or T cells enriched from blood (not recorded which). The chain employs TRBV5-1 and TRBJ2-2, with 14 bases fitting TRBD2. This clonotype was obtained from a woman between 40 and 55 years old with acute COVID-19. Here the CDR3 DNA reads TGCGCCAGCAGCTTACGACTAGCGGGAGGGATAAACACCGGGGAGCTGTTTTTT. Translation: CASSLRLAGGINTGELFF. The entire variable domain, with the rest obtained from reference TRBV5-1 and TRBJ2-2, is as follows: KAGVTQTPRYLIKTRGQQVTLSCSPISGHRSVSWYQQTPGQGLQFLFEYFSETQRNKGNFPGRFSGRQFSNSRSEMNVSTLELGDSALYLCASSLRLAGGINTGELFFGEGSRLTVL.